Each of the 16 T cell receptor beta chains below was sequenced from the same sample in a study of blood T cell repertoires in COVID-19. TCRdb's copy holds only in-frame clones and misses some; the assay was immunoSEQ multiplex PCR. The table records 490,000 or so clones, roughly nine tenths of them present only once. The specimen was PBMCs or T cells enriched from blood (not recorded which). These receptors all come from a woman in her sixties who had recovered from COVID-19.

The count of this clone is one. The genes are TRBV24-1 and TRBJ2-5, with D perhaps matching TRBD2 (6 bases). V was cut by 5 bases and J by 5 bases, with 17 bases left in between. CDR3 length: 15 residues. Germline assignment: CDR1 KGHDR and CDR2 SFDVKD. CDR3 DNA: TGTGCCACCAGTGTTGGTGGGGGGTCAGGGGAGACCCAGTACTTC. Amino acids: CATSVGGGSGETQYF.

The genes are TRBV2 and TRBJ1-6; D is uncertain. CDR1 is SNHLY and CDR2 is FYNNEI in the germline V gene. The CDR3 runs to 14 residues. V was clipped by 3 bases and J by 6 bases, with 9 bases between them. The CDR3 loop is CASSDRTANSPLHF. DNA for the CDR3: TGTGCCAGCAGTGACCGTACAGCTAATTCACCCCTCCACTTT.

This clone was seen a single time. The chain links TRBV6-6 to TRBJ1-2; no clear D. The V end was cut by 7 bases, the J end by 4 bases, with 16 bases between. The CDR3 is 14 amino acids. Germline V gene data show CDR1 as MNHNY and CDR2 as SVGAGI (reference sequence). The CDR3 DNA is TGTGCCAGCAACTCACAGAGCTTGGGCTATGGCTACACCTTC. Encoded protein: CASNSQSLGYGYTF.

The rearrangement links TRBV5-1 to TRBJ2-7, with 7 bases fitting TRBD1. Per the germline V gene, CDR1 is SGHRS and CDR2 is YFSETQ. V was clipped by 2 bases and J by 4 bases; unmatched bases: 6. This CDR3 has 14 residues. CDR3 coding DNA: TGCGCCAGCAGCTTACAAGGGGGCGGATACGAGCAGTACTTC. It specifies CASSLQGGGYEQYF.

DNA for the CDR3: TGTGCCTGGAGTGTAAAGGACAGGAGCTCCTACGAGCAGTACTTC. This translates into CAWSVKDRSSYEQYF. J is TRBJ2-7 and V is TRBV30, with 7 nucleotides matching TRBD1. With 0 bases clipped from V and 0 bases from J, the junction kept 5 bases outside the gene matches. Germline-derived CDR1 and CDR2 are GTSNPN and SVGIG (reference sequence). The CDR3 consists of 15 residues.

The J gene is TRBJ1-2, the V gene TRBV7-8; 9 nucleotides agree with TRBD1. CDR3 size: 13 residues. Unmatched junction bases numbered 1, after V lost 4 bases and J lost 4 bases. Germline V gene sequence: CDR1 SGHVS, CDR2 FQNEAQ. The CDR3 nucleotides read TGTGCCAGCAGCTCGGACAGGGGCTATGGCTACACCTTC. It specifies CASSSDRGYGYTF.

This chain connects TRBV5-1 to TRBJ1-1; D is undetermined. V lost 0 bases and J lost 6, with 9 bases in between. The CDR3 runs to 13 residues. In germline, CDR1 is SGHRS, CDR2 YFSETQ. The chain's CDR3 is CASSLVWGAEAFF. For the CDR3, the DNA is TGCGCCAGCAGCTTGGTATGGGGAGCTGAAGCTTTCTTT.

CDR3 loop: CASSASGGLYNEQFF. CDR3 DNA: TGTGCCAGCAGCGCAAGCGGGGGCCTCTACAATGAGCAGTTCTTC. This chain links TRBV9 with TRBJ2-1; 8 bases agree with TRBD2. The ends lost 3 bases at V and 3 bases at J; junction bases unmatched: 5. This CDR3 spans 15 amino acids. CDR1 and CDR2 (germline): SGDLS, YYNGEE.

This chain connects TRBV27 to TRBJ1-6; 8 bases are a match to TRBD1. This CDR3 comprises 15 residues. With V trimmed by 3 bases and J by 7 bases, 5 bases remained unmatched. Germline CDR1 MNHEY, CDR2 SMNVEV (reference sequence). The CDR3 nucleotides are TGTGCCAGCAGTTTCCGGACAGGGTGGAATTCACCCCTCCACTTT. Its protein is CASSFRTGWNSPLHF.

Concerning this clone itself: A junction end diverges from the germline sequence, so it may reflect a read error. V and J are TRBV2 and TRBJ2-6; the D is unclear. The CDR3 is made up of 16 amino acids. Germline V gene sequence: CDR1 SNHLY, CDR2 FYNNEI. For the CDR3, the DNA is TGTGCCAGCAGGGAAGGAGTTAATGCCGGGGCCAACGTCCTGACTTTC. Its translation is CASREGVNAGANVLTF.

V and J are TRBV24-1 and TRBJ2-7, with 8 bases fitting TRBD1. This CDR3 has 16 residues. The V and J ends lost 4 bases and 6 bases, in that order; junction bases with no gene match: 13. Germline-derived CDR1 and CDR2 are KGHDR and SFDVKD. As DNA, the CDR3 is TGTGCCACCAGTGACTCAGGACAGGGCCCCTTCGGCGAGCAGTACTTC. Translating it yields CATSDSGQGPFGEQYF.

The chain uses TRBV25-1 and TRBJ2-5, with D perhaps matching TRBD2 (5 bases). Germline CDR1 reads MGHDK; CDR2 reads SYGVNS. This CDR3 comprises 14 residues. Trimming took off 5 bases at V and 2 bases at J, with 12 bases between the two ends. Written as DNA, the CDR3 is TGTGCCAGCAGTCCTCGGGGTCAACAAGAGACCCAGTACTTC. Amino acids: CASSPRGQQETQYF.

The V and J genes are TRBV5-6 and TRBJ2-3, with 9 positions matching TRBD2. The germline CDR1 and CDR2 sequences are SGHDT and YYEEEE. J gave up 3 bases and V 4 bases, and 3 bases lay outside the gene matches. CDR3 size: 14 residues. The CDR3 nucleotides read TGTGCCAGCAGCCCGGGACTAGCAACAGATACGCAGTATTTT. Translating gives CASSPGLATDTQYF. Variable domain in full (rest from reference TRBV5-6 and TRBJ2-3): DAGVTQSPTHLIKTRGQQVTLRCSPKSGHDTVSWYQQALGQGPQFIFQYYEEEERQRGNFPDRFSGHQFPNYSSELNVNALLLGDSALYLCASSPGLATDTQYFGPGTRLTVL.

V usage is TRBV4-1 and J usage is TRBJ2-7; the D is unclear. Trimming removed 2 bases at V and 4 bases at J, with 12 bases between. Per the germline V gene, CDR1 is MGHRA and CDR2 is YSYEKL. The CDR3 covers 14 residues. The DNA for the CDR3 is TGCGCCAGCAGCCAACAGCCTTCAGGTTACGAGCAGTACTTC. Translated: CASSQQPSGYEQYF.

The chain uses TRBV9 and TRBJ1-1; 7 nucleotides align to TRBD1. The trim removed 1 base at V and 1 base at J, leaving 22 bases unmatched. Germline V CDR1 and CDR2: SGDLS, YYNGEE. The length of the CDR3 is 21 residues. The chain's CDR3 is CASSVTAGTVPFLSQNTEAFF. Here the CDR3 DNA reads TGTGCCAGCAGCGTAACGGCCGGGACAGTCCCCTTCTTAAGTCAGAACACTGAAGCTTTCTTT. The variable domain in full, completed from reference TRBV9 and TRBJ1-1, reads DSGVTQTPKHLITATGQRVTLRCSPRSGDLSVYWYQQSLDQGLQFLIQYYNGEERAKGNILERFSAQQFPDLHSELNLSSLELGDSALYFCASSVTAGTVPFLSQNTEAFFGQGTRLTVV.

The genes are TRBV7-9 and TRBJ1-4, with TRBD1 as a possible D gene (5 bases). The V and J ends lost 0 bases and 6 bases respectively, with 5 bases between them. The CDR3 is made up of 13 amino acids. From germline, CDR1 is SEHNR and CDR2 FQNEAQ (reference sequence). Written as DNA, the CDR3 is TGTGCCAGCAGCTTAGCAGGGGATGAAAAACTGTTTTTT. This codes for CASSLAGDEKLFF. The whole variable domain, remainder taken from reference TRBV7-9 and TRBJ1-4, is DTGVSQNPRHKITKRGQNVTFRCDPISEHNRLYWYRQTLGQGPEFLTYFQNEAQLEKSRLLSDRFSAERPKGSFSTLEIQRTEQGDSAMYLCASSLAGDEKLFFGSGTQLSVL.